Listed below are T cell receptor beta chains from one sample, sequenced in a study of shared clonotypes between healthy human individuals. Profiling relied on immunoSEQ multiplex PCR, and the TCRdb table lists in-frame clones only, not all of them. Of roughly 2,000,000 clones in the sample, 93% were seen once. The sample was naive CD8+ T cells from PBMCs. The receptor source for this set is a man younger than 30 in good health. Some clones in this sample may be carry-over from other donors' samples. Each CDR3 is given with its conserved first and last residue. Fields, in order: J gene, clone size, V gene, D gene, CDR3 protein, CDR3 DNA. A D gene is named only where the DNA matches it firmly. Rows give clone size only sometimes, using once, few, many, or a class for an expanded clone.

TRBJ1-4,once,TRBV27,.,CASSREWVRGPDEKLFF,TGTGCCAGCAGTAGGGAGTGGGTTCGGGGCCCAGATGAAAAACTGTTTTTT
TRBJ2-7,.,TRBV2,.,CASSGGSSYEQYF,TGTGCCAGCAGCGGCGGGTCCTCCTACGAGCAGTACTTC
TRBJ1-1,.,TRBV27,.,CASSLRDMNTEAFF,TGTGCCAGCAGTTTACGGGACATGAACACTGAAGCTTTCTTT
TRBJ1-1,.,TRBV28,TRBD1,CASSLDRGNTEAFF,TGTGCCAGCAGTCTGGACAGGGGGAACACTGAAGCTTTCTTT
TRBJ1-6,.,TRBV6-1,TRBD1,CASSEPPTGVNNSPLHF,TGTGCCAGCAGTGAACCCCCGACAGGGGTAAATAATTCACCCCTCCACTTT
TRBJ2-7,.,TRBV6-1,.,CASSEARGDSYEQYF,TGTGCCAGCAGTGAAGCTAGGGGCGACTCCTACGAGCAGTACTTC
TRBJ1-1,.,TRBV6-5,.,CASSFAVSTEAFF,TGTGCCAGCAGTTTCGCAGTGTCCACTGAAGCTTTCTTT
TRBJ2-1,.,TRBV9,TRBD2,CASSVRDYYNEQFF,TGTGCCAGCAGCGTAAGGGACTACTACAATGAGCAGTTCTTC
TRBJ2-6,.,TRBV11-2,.,CASSGGSVPGANVLTF,TGTGCCAGCAGCGGAGGGTCAGTCCCTGGGGCCAACGTCCTGACTTTC
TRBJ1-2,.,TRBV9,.,CASSVGYGTAYGYTF,TGTGCCAGCAGCGTAGGGTACGGGACCGCGTATGGCTACACCTTC